The rows below give T cell receptor beta chains drawn from one sample of a study of blood T cell repertoires in COVID-19. Data came from immunoSEQ multiplex PCR; TCRdb stores just in-frame clones and leaves some out. The data hold tens of thousands of clones, with about four fifths observed a single time. The sample comprised peripheral blood. The receptors originated from a man aged 45-65 years with acute or convalescent COVID-19. Both conserved end residues are part of each CDR3. The order of the fields is CDR3 protein, CDR3 DNA, clone size, J gene, D gene, V gene. A D gene is named only where the DNA matches it firmly. Size tells how often a clone was seen (once, few, many) or the class of an expanded clone, and some rows leave it out.

CDR3 protein: CASSDGNDRETQYF
CDR3 DNA: TGTGCCAGCAGTGACGGTAATGACAGGGAGACCCAGTACTTC
clone size: -
J gene: TRBJ2-5
D gene: -
V gene: TRBV6-4

CDR3 protein: CASSLWGSDRLYGYTF
CDR3 DNA: TGTGCCAGCAGCCTCTGGGGGTCGGACAGGCTCTATGGCTACACCTTC
clone size: -
J gene: TRBJ1-2
D gene: TRBD1
V gene: TRBV3-1/TRBV3-2

CDR3 protein: CASSNLALGNFTDTQYF
CDR3 DNA: TGTGCCAGCAGCAACCTAGCGTTGGGTAATTTCACAGATACGCAGTATTTT
clone size: once
J gene: TRBJ2-3
D gene: -
V gene: TRBV7-8

CDR3 protein: CSVLRGGLLTDTQYF
CDR3 DNA: TGCAGCGTTCTTCGTGGGGGACTCCTCACAGATACGCAGTATTTT
clone size: -
J gene: TRBJ2-3
D gene: -
V gene: TRBV29-1

CDR3 protein: CASSYPSGADEQYF
CDR3 DNA: TGTGCCAGCAGTTACCCCAGCGGGGCCGACGAGCAGTACTTC
clone size: -
J gene: TRBJ2-7
D gene: TRBD2
V gene: TRBV6-6

CDR3 protein: CASSSRDRGANIQYF
CDR3 DNA: TGTGCCAGCAGCTCCCGGGACAGGGGCGCAAACATTCAGTACTTC
clone size: -
J gene: TRBJ2-4
D gene: TRBD1
V gene: TRBV3-1/TRBV3-2

CDR3 protein: CASFEGGMEGYTF
CDR3 DNA: TGTGCCAGTTTCGAGGGAGGGATGGAGGGCTACACCTTC
clone size: -
J gene: TRBJ1-2
D gene: -
V gene: TRBV2

CDR3 protein: CASSRGRISETQYF
CDR3 DNA: TGTGCCAGCAGCAGGGGGCGGATTTCAGAGACCCAGTACTTC
clone size: -
J gene: TRBJ2-5
D gene: TRBD1
V gene: TRBV6-5

CDR3 protein: CASSLGGGTEAFF
CDR3 DNA: TGTGCCAGCAGCTTGGGGGGAGGCACTGAAGCTTTCTTT
clone size: -
J gene: TRBJ1-1
D gene: -
V gene: TRBV5-6

CDR3 protein: CASSQDGPQRGGYEQYF
CDR3 DNA: TGCGCCAGCAGCCAAGATGGGCCCCAGCGGGGGGGCTACGAGCAGTACTTC
clone size: once
J gene: TRBJ2-7
D gene: TRBD2
V gene: TRBV4-1

CDR3 protein: CASTWGTSGSYEQYF
CDR3 DNA: TGTGCCAGCACCTGGGGGACTAGCGGTTCCTACGAGCAGTACTTC
clone size: -
J gene: TRBJ2-7
D gene: TRBD2
V gene: TRBV3-1/TRBV3-2

CDR3 protein: CASSLEETEAFF
CDR3 DNA: TGTGCCAGCAGTTTAGAGGAGACTGAAGCTTTCTTT
clone size: -
J gene: TRBJ1-1
D gene: -
V gene: TRBV28

CDR3 protein: CASSQDHGDNEQFF
CDR3 DNA: TGTGCCAGCAGCCAAGATCATGGAGACAATGAGCAGTTCTTC
clone size: -
J gene: TRBJ2-1
D gene: -
V gene: TRBV14

CDR3 protein: CASSLSQANTEAFF
CDR3 DNA: TGTGCCAGCAGCCTATCACAGGCGAACACTGAAGCTTTCTTT
clone size: -
J gene: TRBJ1-1
D gene: -
V gene: TRBV4-2

CDR3 protein: CASATSGTGEQYF
CDR3 DNA: TGTGCCAGCGCCACCTCCGGGACAGGGGAGCAGTACTTC
clone size: -
J gene: TRBJ2-7
D gene: TRBD1
V gene: TRBV28

CDR3 protein: CASKPGQGTYEQYF
CDR3 DNA: TGCGCCAGCAAGCCGGGACAGGGGACCTACGAGCAGTACTTC
clone size: -
J gene: TRBJ2-7
D gene: TRBD1
V gene: TRBV10-2

CDR3 protein: CASSSPRTSGPSPGETQYF
CDR3 DNA: TGTGCCAGCAGTTCCCCCCGGACTAGCGGACCTTCCCCCGGGGAGACCCAGTACTTC
clone size: -
J gene: TRBJ2-5
D gene: TRBD2
V gene: TRBV28

CDR3 protein: CASSIAGSGTDTQYF
CDR3 DNA: TGTGCCAGTAGTATTGCGGGATCTGGCACAGATACGCAGTATTTT
clone size: -
J gene: TRBJ2-3
D gene: -
V gene: TRBV19

CDR3 protein: CASSQETSGDEETQYF
CDR3 DNA: TGCGCCAGCAGCCAAGAAACTAGCGGGGATGAAGAGACCCAGTACTTC
clone size: -
J gene: TRBJ2-5
D gene: TRBD2
V gene: TRBV4-1

CDR3 protein: CASSLTVTGEQFF
CDR3 DNA: TGTGCCAGCAGCCTTACCGTCACAGGAGAGCAGTTCTTC
clone size: -
J gene: TRBJ2-1
D gene: -
V gene: TRBV14

CDR3 protein: CASSQSGGAVPTQYF
CDR3 DNA: TGTGCCAGCAGCCAGAGCGGGGGGGCCGTTCCTACGCAGTATTTT
clone size: -
J gene: TRBJ2-3
D gene: TRBD2
V gene: TRBV5-4

CDR3 protein: CASSLGLTPGQGNEKLFF
CDR3 DNA: TGTGCCAGCAGCTTAGGCCTTACTCCGGGACAGGGAAATGAAAAACTGTTTTTT
clone size: -
J gene: TRBJ1-4
D gene: TRBD1
V gene: TRBV11-2

CDR3 protein: CASSGRVLETQYF
CDR3 DNA: TGTGCCAGCAGCGGGAGGGTTTTGGAGACCCAGTACTTC
clone size: once
J gene: TRBJ2-5
D gene: TRBD2
V gene: TRBV28

CDR3 protein: CSVRGLRTTDTQYF
CDR3 DNA: TGCAGCGTAAGGGGGTTACGGACCACAGATACGCAGTATTTT
clone size: once
J gene: TRBJ2-3
D gene: -
V gene: TRBV29-1

CDR3 protein: CASSPSWDRGNEQYF
CDR3 DNA: TGTGCCAGCAGTCCCTCCTGGGACAGGGGTAACGAGCAGTACTTC
clone size: -
J gene: TRBJ2-7
D gene: TRBD1
V gene: TRBV28

CDR3 protein: CASSALRGGMGGNTIYF
CDR3 DNA: TGTGCCAGCAGCGCCCTCAGGGGCGGAATGGGTGGAAACACCATATATTTT
clone size: -
J gene: TRBJ1-3
D gene: -
V gene: TRBV9

CDR3 protein: CASSDGLLSYEQYF
CDR3 DNA: TGTGCCAGCAGTGACGGACTTCTCTCCTACGAGCAGTACTTC
clone size: once
J gene: TRBJ2-7
D gene: -
V gene: TRBV6-1

CDR3 protein: CASNGGSVSSYEQYF
CDR3 DNA: TGTGCCAGCAATGGGGGGAGCGTTAGCTCCTACGAGCAGTACTTC
clone size: -
J gene: TRBJ2-7
D gene: -
V gene: TRBV6-5

CDR3 protein: CALGKREAFF
CDR3 DNA: TGTGCCCTCGGAAAGCGCGAAGCTTTCTTT
clone size: -
J gene: TRBJ1-1
D gene: -
V gene: TRBV24-1

CDR3 protein: CASSTILGTSNF
CDR3 DNA: TGTGCCAGCAGTACGATCCTCGGGACATCCAACTTC
clone size: -
J gene: TRBJ2-5
D gene: -
V gene: TRBV28

CDR3 protein: CASSPRGRGTGELFF
CDR3 DNA: TGTGCCAGCAGCCCAAGGGGGCGAGGGACCGGGGAGCTGTTTTTT
clone size: once
J gene: TRBJ2-2
D gene: TRBD1
V gene: TRBV7-3

CDR3 protein: CAWSGERGFADTQYF
CDR3 DNA: TGTGCCTGGAGTGGCGAACGGGGGTTCGCAGATACGCAGTATTTT
clone size: -
J gene: TRBJ2-3
D gene: -
V gene: TRBV30

CDR3 protein: CSVSSGGAREQYF
CDR3 DNA: TGCAGCGTTTCTAGCGGGGGGGCAAGGGAGCAGTACTTC
clone size: -
J gene: TRBJ2-7
D gene: TRBD2
V gene: TRBV29-1

CDR3 protein: CASTSPPTDTQYF
CDR3 DNA: TGCGCCAGCACCTCCCCCCCCACAGATACGCAGTATTTT
clone size: -
J gene: TRBJ2-3
D gene: -
V gene: TRBV5-1

CDR3 protein: CASSQAGVQYF
CDR3 DNA: TGCGCCAGCAGCCAAGCGGGGGTGCAGTACTTC
clone size: -
J gene: TRBJ2-7
D gene: -
V gene: TRBV4-1

CDR3 protein: CASSHGTATEAFF
CDR3 DNA: TGTGCCAGCAGCCATGGGACAGCCACTGAAGCTTTCTTT
clone size: -
J gene: TRBJ1-1
D gene: TRBD1
V gene: TRBV5-5

CDR3 protein: CASRIPQGRTEAFF
CDR3 DNA: TGTGCCAGCAGAATCCCACAGGGGCGGACTGAAGCTTTCTTT
clone size: -
J gene: TRBJ1-1
D gene: TRBD1
V gene: TRBV6-6

CDR3 protein: CASSLGQGATEAFF
CDR3 DNA: TGTGCCAGCAGCTTAGGACAGGGGGCCACTGAAGCTTTCTTT
clone size: once
J gene: TRBJ1-1
D gene: TRBD1
V gene: TRBV11-2

CDR3 protein: CASSYEGGRGTEAFF
CDR3 DNA: TGTGCCAGCAGTTACGAAGGGGGACGAGGCACTGAAGCTTTCTTT
clone size: -
J gene: TRBJ1-1
D gene: -
V gene: TRBV6-5

CDR3 protein: CAISESYDRRPEQETQYF
CDR3 DNA: TGTGCCATCAGTGAGTCATATGACAGACGACCCGAACAAGAGACCCAGTACTTC
clone size: -
J gene: TRBJ2-5
D gene: -
V gene: TRBV10-3

CDR3 protein: CASSQEFRAFF
CDR3 DNA: TGCGCCAGCAGCCAAGAATTCCGGGCTTTCTTT
clone size: -
J gene: TRBJ1-1
D gene: -
V gene: TRBV4-1

CDR3 protein: CASSPQTGAITEAFF
CDR3 DNA: TGTGCCAGCAGTCCTCAGACAGGGGCGATTACTGAAGCTTTCTTT
clone size: -
J gene: TRBJ1-1
D gene: TRBD1
V gene: TRBV27

CDR3 protein: CASSYSSYNEQFF
CDR3 DNA: TGTGCCAGCAGTTACTCGTCTTACAATGAGCAGTTCTTC
clone size: -
J gene: TRBJ2-1
D gene: -
V gene: TRBV6-5

CDR3 protein: CASSLGGPYNEQFF
CDR3 DNA: TGCGCCAGCAGCTTGGGGGGGCCCTACAATGAGCAGTTCTTC
clone size: -
J gene: TRBJ2-1
D gene: -
V gene: TRBV5-1

CDR3 protein: CASSVSGGVSDTQYF
CDR3 DNA: TGTGCCAGCAGTGTCAGCGGGGGGGTGTCAGATACGCAGTATTTT
clone size: -
J gene: TRBJ2-3
D gene: TRBD2
V gene: TRBV2

CDR3 protein: CASSLSAAQETQYF
CDR3 DNA: TGCGCCAGCAGCTTATCGGCGGCTCAAGAGACCCAGTACTTC
clone size: -
J gene: TRBJ2-5
D gene: -
V gene: TRBV5-1

CDR3 protein: CASSKDSNYGYTF
CDR3 DNA: TGTGCCAGCAGCAAGGACAGTAACTATGGCTACACCTTC
clone size: once
J gene: TRBJ1-2
D gene: -
V gene: TRBV5-6

CDR3 protein: CASSLQTVHSGANVLTF
CDR3 DNA: TGCGCCAGCAGCCTTCAGACAGTCCACTCTGGGGCCAACGTCCTGACTTTC
clone size: -
J gene: TRBJ2-6
D gene: -
V gene: TRBV5-1